Sequencing of this T cell receptor (beta chain) was carried out in a study of CD4 T cells in relation to SARS-CoV-2 and coronaviruses. The table came from immunoSEQ multiplex PCR; TCRdb's copy has only in-frame clones and leaves some out. The top ten clones hold around 0.25% of a sample with about 68,000 clones, over 85% of them seen once. The CDR3 spans 15 residues. With 4 bases clipped from V and 5 bases from J, the junction kept 4 bases outside the gene matches. CDR1 SGHDT and CDR2 YYEEEE come from the germline V gene. Before the COVID-19 pandemic, during about 2011-2019, CD4+ T cells were taken from unexposed donors. This clone came up a few times.

The chain employs TRBV5-6 and TRBJ2-2; 11 nucleotides align to TRBD2. The receptor was derived from a human donor in good health. The sequencing sample was made of naive CD4+ T cells from PBMCs. The subset is: naive CD4+ T cells isolated by negative enrichment. CDR3 DNA: TGTGCCAGCAGCCGACTAGCGGGACGTACCGGGGAGCTGTTTTTT. It yields the protein CASSRLAGRTGELFF.